These 16 T cell receptor beta chains were sequenced from one sample in a study of T cell responses to AZD1222 COVID-19 vaccine. Clones were sequenced by immunoSEQ multiplex PCR, and TCRdb holds only the in-frame ones, with some missing. This table holds 90,000 to 150,000 clones, about nine tenths found once. The sequencing here drew on peripheral blood, taken 28 days after the second AZD1222 dose. These receptors came from an adult who received the AZD1222 COVID-19 vaccine.

The chain recombines TRBV6-1 with TRBJ2-7; no clear D. CDR3 length: 12 residues. The germline V gene has CDR1 MNHNS and CDR2 SASEGT. V was cut by 2 bases and J by 3 bases, with 5 bases left in between. The CDR3 spells CASSETDYEQYF. DNA for the CDR3: TGTGCCAGCAGTGAAACTGACTACGAGCAGTACTTC.

CDR3 protein: CASSSWTGKHGYTF. In nucleotides, the CDR3 is TGTGCCAGCAGCTCCTGGACAGGGAAGCATGGCTACACCTTC. The chain links TRBV5-5 to TRBJ1-2; 8 positions match TRBD1. CDR3 length: 14 residues. V lost 3 bases to trimming and J lost 6 bases; unmatched junction nucleotides: 7. Germline lookup yields CDR1 SGHKS and CDR2 YYEKEE (reference sequence).

The chain has TRBV6-5 and TRBJ2-1; 8 nucleotides line up with TRBD2. Germline CDR1 and CDR2: MNHEY and SVGAGI. This CDR3 region has 15 residues. The junction had 9 bases not matched to a gene; V was cut back by 7 bases and J by 4 bases. The CDR3 DNA is TGTGCCAGCATCGGCGGGGGGCGAGGTTACAATGAGCAGTTCTTC. This encodes CASIGGGRGYNEQFF.

The chain joins TRBV10-3 to TRBJ1-1; TRBD1 matches 7 bases. V lost 5 bases, J lost 4 bases, and 7 bases stayed unmatched. The CDR3 sequence is 14 residues long. The germline V gene encodes CDR1 ENHRY and CDR2 SYGVKD. This CDR3 is CAISPTGAPTEAFF. The CDR3 DNA sequence: TGTGCCATCAGTCCTACAGGGGCTCCCACTGAAGCTTTCTTT.

V and J are TRBV7-2 and TRBJ1-5, with 9 bases fitting TRBD1. In germline, CDR1 is SGHTA, CDR2 FQGNSA. The trim removed 4 bases at V and 0 bases at J, leaving 4 bases unmatched. The CDR3 length is 16 residues. CDR3 nucleotide sequence: TGTGCCAGCAGCTACCGGACAGGGGATAGCAATCAGCCCCAGCATTTT. This gives the protein CASSYRTGDSNQPQHF.

The CDR3 sequence is CASSLVAATDTQYF. DNA of the CDR3: TGTGCCAGCAGCTTGGTAGCGGCCACAGATACGCAGTATTTT. The chain recombines TRBV5-4 with TRBJ2-3; D might be TRBD2 (6 bases). The ends were cut back, 0 bases at V and 2 bases at J, with 7 bases in the middle. Germline CDR1 SGHNT, CDR2 YYREEE (reference sequence). The CDR3 contains 14 residues.

J is TRBJ1-6 and V is TRBV4-3; 8 nucleotides line up with TRBD1. Germline CDR1 LGHNA, CDR2 YSLEER. V shed 1 base and J 7 bases; nucleotides not matched to a gene: 3. The length of the CDR3 is 15 residues. The CDR3 sequence: CASSQGQGWNSPLHF. The CDR3 nucleotides read TGCGCCAGCAGCCAAGGACAGGGGTGGAATTCACCCCTCCACTTT.

The gene calls are TRBV28 and TRBJ1-4; D not certain. The CDR3 has 12 amino acids. Between the trimmed V and J ends, which lost 2 bases and 5 bases, there was a span of 3 bases. The V gene's germline CDR1 is MDHEN and CDR2 SYDVKM. The chain's CDR3 is CASSLDNEKLFF. As DNA, the CDR3 is TGTGCCAGCAGTTTAGACAATGAAAAACTGTTTTTT.

In this sample, this clone turned up a few times. The chain recombines TRBV7-9 with TRBJ1-1; D gene ambiguous. The CDR3 has 14 amino acids. Trimming cost V 1 base and J 3 bases, with 9 bases left between them. The germline V gene encodes CDR1 SEHNR and CDR2 FQNEAQ (reference sequence). The CDR3 DNA sequence: TGTGCCAGCAGCTTAGGGTCTTTTCACACTGAAGCTTTCTTT. Encoded protein: CASSLGSFHTEAFF.

The chain has TRBV28 and TRBJ1-5; D unclear. The V and J ends lost 6 bases and 4 bases respectively, with 13 bases between them. Germline V lookup: CDR1 MDHEN, CDR2 SYDVKM. This CDR3 is built from 14 residues. The CDR3 protein is CASSPETGNQPQHF. The CDR3 bases are TGTGCCAGCAGCCCCGAGACGGGTAATCAGCCCCAGCATTTT.

The chain combines TRBV9 with TRBJ2-2; perhaps TRBD1 as D (5 bases). The CDR3 sequence is 13 residues long. V dropped 4 bases and J dropped 9 bases, with 13 bases sitting between them. CDR1 SGDLS and CDR2 YYNGEE come from the germline V gene. The CDR3 reads CASSPDSYRELFF. CDR3 coding DNA: TGTGCCAGCAGCCCAGACAGTTACCGGGAGCTGTTTTTT.

The chain links TRBV10-3 to TRBJ2-4; 8 nucleotides line up with TRBD2. Germline loops: CDR1 ENHRY, CDR2 SYGVKD. The CDR3 has 16 residues. V gave up 2 bases and J gave up 1 base; unmatched junction bases: 4. CDR3 sequence (DNA): TGTGCCATCAGTGAGGTGCGGGGGGTTGCCAAAAACATTCAGTACTTC. It translates to CAISEVRGVAKNIQYF.

The chain employs TRBV5-8 and TRBJ1-4; D may be TRBD1 (6 bases). V lost 6 bases and J lost 0, with 18 bases in between. The length of the CDR3 is 17 residues. The germline V gene encodes CDR1 SGHTS and CDR2 YDEGEE. The CDR3 DNA reads TGTGCCAGCACCGGTGGAGGGGGAAGTGCAACTAATGAAAAACTGTTTTTT. This encodes CASTGGGGSATNEKLFF.

CDR3 residues: CASSQIRGLETQYF. The CDR3 DNA follows: TGTGCCAGCAGCCAAATTCGGGGGCTGGAGACCCAGTACTTC. The rearrangement joins TRBV5-6 to TRBJ2-5, with D tentatively TRBD1 or TRBD2 (6 bases each). V lost 4 bases to trimming and J lost 5 bases, with 15 bases between them. Germline V gene sequence: CDR1 SGHDT, CDR2 YYEEEE. The CDR3 consists of 14 residues.

The chain recombines TRBV24-1 with TRBJ2-3, with 9 bases lining up with TRBD2. V dropped 1 base and J dropped 5; count of bases not matched to a gene: 9. The germline V gene encodes CDR1 KGHDR and CDR2 SFDVKD. CDR3 size: 17 residues. This chain's CDR3 is CATSDLASGGRIDTQYF. For the CDR3, the DNA is TGTGCCACCAGTGATTTAGCCAGCGGGGGGAGGATAGATACGCAGTATTTT.

This chain links TRBV3-1 (or the pseudogene TRBV3-2) with TRBJ1-1; no clear D gene. CDR3 length: 14 amino acids. Germline loops: CDR1 LGHDT, CDR2 YNNKEL (reference sequence). V gave up 0 bases and J gave up 7 bases, with 12 bases separating them. Written as DNA, the CDR3 is TGTGCCAGCAGCCAAGATCTCCTCTTGCTTGAAGCTTTCTTT. Translating it yields CASSQDLLLLEAFF.